These 13 T cell receptor beta chains came from one sample sequenced in a study of shared clonotypes between healthy human individuals. Profiling relied on immunoSEQ multiplex PCR, and the TCRdb table lists in-frame clones only, not all of them. This sample carries roughly 1,600,000 clones, 98% of them seen once, and the ten largest clones take approximately 0.4%. The sequenced sample was naive CD4+ T cells sorted from blood. The subset: CD45RA+ positively selected. Receptors were obtained from a young man in good health.

CDR3 sequence reads: CAIKGLANNEQFF. The CDR3 nucleotides are TGTGCCATCAAAGGACTAGCCAACAATGAGCAGTTCTTC. The chain links TRBV10-3 to TRBJ2-1; 8 bases agree with TRBD2. The V segment lost 7 bases and the J segment 5 bases; nucleotides outside the gene matches: 4. The CDR3 extends over 13 amino acids. Germline CDR1 reads ENHRY; CDR2 reads SYGVKD.

The chain carries TRBV7-2 and TRBJ2-5; the D gene is possibly TRBD2 (5 bases). Trimming left V 1 base short and J 1 base short, with 10 bases between. This CDR3 is 15 amino acids long. The germline V gene encodes CDR1 SGHTA and CDR2 FQGNSA. CDR3 residues: CASSLVSSSQETQYF. The CDR3 DNA sequence: TGTGCCAGCAGCTTAGTGTCTAGCTCCCAAGAGACCCAGTACTTC.

The chain employs TRBV6-5 and TRBJ2-7, with TRBD2 matching over 10 bases. CDR1 is MNHEY and CDR2 is SVGAGI in the germline V gene. Losses at the gene ends were 5 bases for V and 3 bases for J; bases not matched to a gene: 7. This CDR3 has 15 residues. The CDR3 sequence is CASSLRRTSGYEQYF. The CDR3 coding sequence is TGTGCCAGCAGTCTAAGACGGACTAGCGGCTACGAGCAGTACTTC.

The chain recombines TRBV6-1 with TRBJ2-1, with TRBD2 matching over 9 bases. Germline CDR1 reads MNHNS; CDR2 reads SASEGT. V dropped 4 bases and J dropped 9; count of bases not matched to a gene: 10. The CDR3 totals 15 residues. The CDR3 region is CASSALAGYSAEQFF. For the CDR3, the DNA is TGTGCCAGCAGTGCTCTAGCGGGATACTCGGCTGAGCAGTTCTTC.

CDR3 loop: CASRAGTGKDEQYF. The CDR3 bases are TGTGCCAGCAGGGCCGGGACAGGGAAGGACGAGCAGTACTTC. The chain couples TRBV2 to TRBJ2-7; 9 bases match TRBD1. Germline V gene lookup returns CDR1 SNHLY and CDR2 FYNNEI. The trim removed 6 bases at V and 5 bases at J, leaving 8 bases unmatched. This CDR3 comprises 14 residues.

The chain combines TRBV10-2 with TRBJ1-1; D not resolved. There are 14 residues in the CDR3. CDR1 and CDR2 (germline): WSHSY, SAAADI. Trimming pared 5 bases from V and 4 bases from J, leaving 14 bases between. CDR3 coding DNA: TGCGCCAGCAGTTCGGTCCGGGCCGTCACTGAAGCTTTCTTT. The encoded protein is CASSSVRAVTEAFF.

The V call is TRBV2, the J call TRBJ1-2; D is unclear. V lost 2 bases and J 5 bases, leaving 3 bases between the germline ends. Germline-derived CDR1 and CDR2 are SNHLY and FYNNEI. The CDR3 covers 11 residues. The CDR3 loop reads CASSETYGYTF. As DNA, the CDR3 is TGTGCCAGCAGTGAAACTTATGGCTACACCTTC.

The genes are TRBV10-3 and TRBJ2-7; 11 bases align to TRBD1. Germline CDR1 ENHRY, CDR2 SYGVKD. The CDR3 spans 14 residues. With V trimmed by 4 bases and J by 7 bases, 6 bases remained unmatched. The CDR3 DNA sequence: TGTGCCATCAGTGGAGGGACAGGGGGTGAAGAGCAGTACTTC. Translating it yields CAISGGTGGEEQYF.

The chain links TRBV11-2 to TRBJ1-1; D is possibly TRBD1 (5 bases). Germline values: CDR1 SGHAT, CDR2 FQNNGV. The CDR3 length is 15 residues. The V gene lost 2 bases and the J gene lost 3 bases, with 13 bases spanning the gap. CDR3 nucleotide sequence: TGTGCCAGCAGCTTATTCGGCAGGGCTTACACTGAAGCTTTCTTT. It encodes CASSLFGRAYTEAFF.

This chain joins TRBV18 and TRBJ2-7, with unresolved D. The CDR3 sequence is 15 residues long. The germline gives CDR1 KGHSH, CDR2 LQKENI. Trimming removed 2 bases at V and 2 bases at J, with 13 bases between. The CDR3 loop reads CASSPEAGAPYEQYF. The CDR3 bases are TGTGCCAGCTCACCAGAGGCAGGAGCGCCCTACGAGCAGTACTTC.

The rearrangement joins TRBV29-1 to TRBJ2-3, with 8 bases fitting TRBD1. The V gene end was trimmed by 3 bases and the J gene end by 0 bases; junction bases not matched to a gene: 5. The CDR3 is 15 residues long. Germline V gene lookup returns CDR1 SQVTM and CDR2 ANQGSEA. The CDR3 is CSVETRQGSTDTQYF. The DNA for the CDR3 is TGCAGCGTTGAGACCCGACAGGGGAGCACAGATACGCAGTATTTT.

This clone appeared a single time. The same CDR3 can be traced to other DNA sequences in this sample. This chain's CDR3 is CASSLSLYGYTF. CDR3 DNA sequence: TGTGCCAGCAGTCTGTCTCTCTATGGCTACACCTTC. V is TRBV28 and J is TRBJ1-2, with D unresolved. Trimming left V 5 bases short and J 4 bases short, with 8 bases between. Germline V CDR1 and CDR2: MDHEN, SYDVKM. The CDR3 extends over 12 amino acids.

V is TRBV15 and J is TRBJ2-1; D not certain. This CDR3 spans 15 amino acids. Trimming stripped 4 bases from V and 0 bases from J, with 10 bases between. In germline, CDR1 is LNHNV, CDR2 YYDKDF (reference sequence). The CDR3 sequence is CATSIGSTSYNEQFF. DNA of the CDR3: TGTGCCACCAGCATAGGGTCGACCTCCTACAATGAGCAGTTCTTC.